These 21 T cell receptor beta chains were all obtained from the same sample, sequenced in a study of CD8+CD57+ T cells in acquired aplastic anemia. Genomic DNA provided the template from which TCR beta VDJ and CDR3 profiles were obtained. From the reads, TCRdb called clonotypes with MiXCR, one entry per CDR3 protein. The sample yields about 200,000 distinct CDR3 sequences, almost 35% seen once. The sequencing input was sorted CD4+, CD8+, or CD8+CD57+ T cells (not recorded which) from PBMCs. These receptors all stem from a human donor in good health, serving as a control.

The chain links TRBV5-1 to TRBJ2-3; 7 bases agree with TRBD1. This CDR3 is 15 amino acids long. With V trimmed by 2 bases and J by 1 base, 4 bases remained unmatched. The V gene's germline CDR1 is SGHRS and CDR2 YFSETQ. The CDR3 coding sequence is TGCGCCAGCAGCTTAACCGGGACAGGCACAGATACGCAGTATTTT. Translating it yields CASSLTGTGTDTQYF. The entire variable domain, with the rest obtained from reference TRBV5-1 and TRBJ2-3, is as follows: KAGVTQTPRYLIKTRGQQVTLSCSPISGHRSVSWYQQTPGQGLQFLFEYFSETQRNKGNFPGRFSGRQFSNSRSEMNVSTLELGDSALYLCASSLTGTGTDTQYFGPGTRLTVL.

With respect to this clonotype: Because the CDR3 is missing its conserved closing phenylalanine or tryptophan, this is likely a read error. The rearrangement uses TRBV10-3 and TRBJ2-7; 12 positions match TRBD2. Germline-derived CDR1 and CDR2 are ENHRY and SYGVKD. V trimming: 0 bases; J trimming: 3 bases; junction bases outside the gene matches: 12. CDR3 size: 19 residues. As DNA, the CDR3 is TGTGCCATCAGTGAGTCTTTACCCCCACTAGCGGGGGGTAGCTACGAGCAGTACCTC. Protein sequence: CAISESLPPLAGGSYEQYL.

This sequence joins TRBV25-1 and TRBJ1-1; a possible D gene is TRBD1 (5 bases). The CDR3 is made up of 14 amino acids. V was trimmed by 4 bases and J by 0 bases, leaving 9 bases between them. CDR1 is MGHDK and CDR2 is SYGVNS in the germline V gene. DNA for the CDR3: TGTGCCAGCAGTGCCCGAGGGGTGAACACTGAAGCTTTCTTT. This encodes CASSARGVNTEAFF.

Notes on this clonotype: Mismatch with germline at one junction end may stem from a read error. The J gene is TRBJ1-3, the V gene TRBV9, with 7 bases fitting TRBD1. CDR3 length equals 17 residues. Germline V gene lookup returns CDR1 SGDLS and CDR2 YYNGEE. The CDR3 protein is CASSDPQGPNSGNTICF. The DNA for the CDR3 is TGTGCCAGCAGCGACCCACAGGGGCCCAACTCTGGAAACACCATATGTTTT. Full variable domain (outside the CDR3, taken from reference TRBV9 and TRBJ1-3): DSGVTQTPKHLITATGQRVTLRCSPRSGDLSVYWYQQSLDQGLQFLIQYYNGEERAKGNILERFSAQQFPDLHSELNLSSLELGDSALYFCASSDPQGPNSGNTICFGEGSWLTVV.

This clonotype was seen just once. At one end, the junction sequence differs from germline, possibly due to a read error. This rearrangement joins TRBV10-3 to TRBJ2-3, with 8 bases identical to TRBD2. Germline CDR1 ENHRY, CDR2 SYGVKD. This CDR3 spans 17 amino acids. The CDR3, as DNA: TGTGCCAGCAGTTACTCGAGCGGGAGAATTAGCACAGATACGCAGTATTTT. It encodes CASSYSSGRISTDTQYF.

This clonotype has only a few counts. V is TRBV5-1 and J is TRBJ2-3; tentatively, D is TRBD1 (6 bases). This CDR3 has 14 amino acids. V lost 2 bases to trimming and J lost 6 bases, with 13 bases between them. Germline V gene lookup returns CDR1 SGHRS and CDR2 YFSETQ. CDR3 nucleotide sequence: TGCGCCAGCAGCTTCGTTCCAGGGGCGGATACGCAGTATTTT. Amino acid sequence: CASSFVPGADTQYF.

This clonotype was observed at least ten times. The rearrangement uses TRBV15 and TRBJ1-4; 7 bases map to TRBD1. Trimming at V came to 0 bases and at J to 0 bases, leaving 13 bases not matched to a gene. This CDR3 region has 20 residues. Germline CDR1 LNHNV, CDR2 YYDKDF (reference sequence). The DNA for the CDR3 is TGTGCCACCAGCAGAGATCGGGTAGGGGACAGCCTTGCAACTAATGAAAAACTGTTTTTT. This sequence encodes CATSRDRVGDSLATNEKLFF.

At least ten counts were recorded for this clonotype. The CDR3 DNA follows: TGCAGTGCTAGAGAGGGGGGTGGGTTTCAGCCCCAGCATTTT. Its protein product is CSAREGGGFQPQHF. The chain uses TRBV20-1 and TRBJ1-5; a weak D match, TRBD1 (5 bases). This CDR3 has 14 residues. Between the trimmed V and J ends, which lost 0 bases and 6 bases, there was a span of 12 bases. Looked up from germline, CDR1 is DFQATT and CDR2 is SNEGSKA (reference sequence).

The CDR3 protein is CASREGSRTQHF. CDR3 DNA: TGTGCCAGCAGGGAGGGTAGTAGGACCCAGCATTTT. The chain recombines TRBV2 with TRBJ1-5; D gene ambiguous. This CDR3 comprises 12 residues. Trimming took off 6 bases at V and 11 bases at J, with 14 bases between the two ends. CDR1 is SNHLY and CDR2 is FYNNEI in the germline V gene.

The sample holds many counts of this clonotype. V usage is TRBV12-5 and J usage is TRBJ1-3; D gene uncertain. The CDR3 length is 13 residues. Trimming stripped 1 base from V and 7 bases from J, with 8 bases between. Germline V gene data show CDR1 as LGHNT and CDR2 as FRNRAP. CDR3 DNA sequence: TGTGCTAGTGGTTTGGAGGATCGGAACACCATATATTTT. The encoded protein is CASGLEDRNTIYF. Combining the CDR3 with reference TRBV12-5 and TRBJ1-3 gives the whole variable domain DARVTQTPRHKVTEMGQEVTMRCQPILGHNTVFWYRQTMMQGLELLAYFRNRAPLDDSGMPKDRFSAEMPDATLATLKIQPSEPRDSAVYFCASGLEDRNTIYFGEGSWLTVV.

The sample holds many counts of this clonotype. The rearrangement links TRBV6-1 to TRBJ1-6, with no clear D. This CDR3 has 12 residues. Trimming stripped 6 bases from V and 13 bases from J, with 13 bases between. Germline V CDR1 and CDR2: MNHNS, SASEGT. The DNA for the CDR3 is TGTGCCAGCAGCGGGGTTTCGGCTCCCCTCCACTTT. Translating gives CASSGVSAPLHF.

Ten or more counts support this clonotype. The CDR3 spells CASTKQGRNTEAFF. CDR3 in DNA: TGTGCCAGCACGAAACAGGGGAGGAACACTGAAGCTTTCTTT. This rearrangement joins TRBV12-3 or TRBV12-4 to TRBJ1-1, with 7 bases matching TRBD1. The CDR3 contains 14 residues. J gave up 1 base and V 7 bases, and 6 bases lay outside the gene matches.

V is TRBV5-8 and J is TRBJ1-4; weak D call: TRBD1 (5 bases). The CDR3 runs to 15 residues. CDR1 SGHTS and CDR2 YDEGEE come from the germline V gene. Trimming removed 5 bases from V and 7 bases from J, with 18 bases in between. The CDR3 sequence is CASSYQGVGPEKLFF. The CDR3 DNA reads TGTGCCAGCAGTTACCAGGGAGTGGGTCCTGAAAAACTGTTTTTT.

Worth noting for this clonotype: Just one base apart from a much larger clone, this may be a read error. V and J are TRBV9 and TRBJ2-1; maybe TRBD2 (6 bases). Trimming shortened V by 0 bases and J by 12 bases, and 19 bases separated the two germline ends. Germline V gives CDR1 SGDLS, CDR2 YYNGEE. The length of the CDR3 is 15 residues. The CDR3 region has the DNA TGTGCCAGCAGCGTAGCGGCGGCGGACTATACTGGGCAGTTCTTC. Translating it yields CASSVAAADYTGQFF.

The chain employs TRBV24-1 and TRBJ2-3, with D unresolved. V was shortened by 2 bases and J by 2 bases, with 7 bases between the two germline ends. The CDR3 sequence is 14 residues long. Germline CDR1 is KGHDR and CDR2 is SFDVKD. This CDR3 reads CATSDWASTDTQYF. The CDR3 DNA reads as TGTGCCACCAGTGATTGGGCCTCCACAGATACGCAGTATTTT.

The CDR3 is CASTPGPSQETQYF. The DNA of the CDR3 is TGTGCCAGTACCCCGGGGCCGTCCCAAGAGACCCAGTACTTC. The chain has TRBV19 and TRBJ2-5; D is tentatively TRBD1 or TRBD2 (5 bases each). Germline V gene data show CDR1 as LNHDA and CDR2 as SQIVND (reference sequence). This CDR3 comprises 14 residues. V lost 7 bases and J lost 1, with 13 bases in between.

The chain couples TRBV10-1 to TRBJ1-6; possible D gene TRBD1, 5 bases. The CDR3 totals 14 residues. Looked up from germline, CDR1 is WNHNN and CDR2 is SYGVQD (reference sequence). Between the trimmed V and J ends, which lost 3 bases and 5 bases, there was a span of 8 bases. The CDR3 sequence is CASSEQDNNSPLHF. In DNA, the CDR3 is TGCGCCAGCAGTGAACAGGATAATAATTCACCCCTCCACTTT.

The sample holds many counts of this clonotype. V gene TRBV6-5 combines with J gene TRBJ2-7, with 8 bases fitting TRBD1. This CDR3 is 14 amino acids long. Germline V gene lookup returns CDR1 MNHEY and CDR2 SVGAGI. V shed 4 bases and J 2 bases; nucleotides not matched to a gene: 4. The CDR3 sequence is CASSWTGQTYEQYF. For the CDR3, the DNA is TGTGCCAGCAGTTGGACAGGGCAGACCTACGAGCAGTACTTC.

The chain links TRBV9 to TRBJ2-1; 8 bases line up with TRBD2. The J segment lost 7 bases and the V segment lost 4 bases, leaving 10 bases of the junction unmatched. The germline CDR1 and CDR2 sequences are SGDLS and YYNGEE. There are 15 residues in the CDR3. The CDR3 bases are TGTGCCAGCAGCCCCCGGTTGTTAGCGGGGAATGAGCAGTTCTTC. Protein product: CASSPRLLAGNEQFF.

This chain uses TRBV2 with TRBJ1-5; no reliable D call. Trimming took off 7 bases at V and 7 bases at J, with 11 bases between the two ends. This CDR3 is 12 amino acids long. Germline V gives CDR1 SNHLY, CDR2 FYNNEI. The CDR3 sequence: CASKGGGQPQHF. CDR3 coding DNA: TGTGCCAGCAAAGGAGGTGGGCAGCCCCAGCATTTT. The full variable domain, with the rest looked up from reference TRBV2 and TRBJ1-5, is EPEVTQTPSHQVTQMGQEVILRCVPISNHLYFYWYRQILGQKVEFLVSFYNNEISEKSEIFDDQFSVERPDGSNFTLKIRSTKLEDSAMYFCASKGGGQPQHFGDGTRLSIL.

The V and J genes are TRBV3-1 and TRBJ2-7; 14 bases align to TRBD2. The CDR3 contains 16 residues. With V trimmed by 5 bases and J by 7 bases, 10 bases remained unmatched. CDR1 LGHDT and CDR2 YNNKEL come from the germline V gene (reference sequence). The CDR3 protein is CASSEVWGLAGAEQYF. The CDR3 region has the DNA TGTGCCAGCAGCGAAGTCTGGGGACTAGCGGGGGCAGAGCAGTACTTC.